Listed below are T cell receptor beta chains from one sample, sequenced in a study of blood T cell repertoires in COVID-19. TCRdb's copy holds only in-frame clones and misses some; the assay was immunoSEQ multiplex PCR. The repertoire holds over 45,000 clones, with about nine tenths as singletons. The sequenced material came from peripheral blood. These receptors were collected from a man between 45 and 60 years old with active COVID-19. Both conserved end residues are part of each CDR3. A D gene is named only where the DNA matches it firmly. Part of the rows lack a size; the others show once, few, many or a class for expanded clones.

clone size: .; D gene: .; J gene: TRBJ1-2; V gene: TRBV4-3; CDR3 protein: CASSQDRQDGYTF; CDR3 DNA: TGCGCCAGCAGCCAAGATAGACAGGATGGCTACACCTTC
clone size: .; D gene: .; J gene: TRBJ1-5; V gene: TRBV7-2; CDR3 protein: CASSVGGVRQPQHF; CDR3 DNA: TGTGCCAGCAGCGTGGGGGGGGTTAGGCAGCCCCAGCATTTT
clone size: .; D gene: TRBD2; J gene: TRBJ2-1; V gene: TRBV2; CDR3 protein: CASRLAGEYNEQFF; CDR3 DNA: TGTGCCAGCAGACTAGCGGGGGAATACAATGAGCAGTTCTTC
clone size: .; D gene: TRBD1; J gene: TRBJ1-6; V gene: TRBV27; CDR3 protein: CASSSGQGPPLHF; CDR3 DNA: TGTGCCAGCAGCTCGGGACAGGGCCCACCCCTCCACTTT
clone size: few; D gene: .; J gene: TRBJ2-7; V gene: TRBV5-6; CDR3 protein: CASSLVGRGGEQYF; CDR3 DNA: TGTGCCAGCAGCTTGGTGGGCAGGGGAGGGGAGCAGTACTTC
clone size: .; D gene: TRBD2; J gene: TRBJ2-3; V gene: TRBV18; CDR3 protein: CASSPVSGGATDTQYF; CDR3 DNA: TGTGCCAGCTCACCCGTCTCCGGGGGGGCCACAGATACGCAGTATTTT
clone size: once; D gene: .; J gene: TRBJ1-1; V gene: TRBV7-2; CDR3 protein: CASLDQMGGNTEAFF; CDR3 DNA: TGTGCCAGCCTGGACCAAATGGGGGGAAACACTGAAGCTTTCTTT
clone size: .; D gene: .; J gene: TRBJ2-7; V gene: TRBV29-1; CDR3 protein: CSVRLVYEQYF; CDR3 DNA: TGCAGCGTTCGGTTGGTGTACGAGCAGTACTTC
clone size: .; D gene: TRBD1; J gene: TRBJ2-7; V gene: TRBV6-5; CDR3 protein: CASSYSNTGGYEQYF; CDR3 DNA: TGTGCCAGCAGTTACTCGAATACAGGGGGCTACGAGCAGTACTTC
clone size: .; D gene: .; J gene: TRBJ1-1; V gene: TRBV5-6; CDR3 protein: CASSFLINTEAFF; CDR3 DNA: TGTGCCAGCAGCTTTCTAATAAACACTGAAGCTTTCTTT
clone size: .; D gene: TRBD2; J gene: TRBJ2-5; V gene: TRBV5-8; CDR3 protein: CASSPLAGVRETQYF; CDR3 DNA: TGTGCCAGCAGCCCACTAGCGGGAGTCAGAGAGACCCAGTACTTC
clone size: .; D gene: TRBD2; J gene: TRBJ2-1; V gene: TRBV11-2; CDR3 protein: CASSFGLSGRAGNEQFF; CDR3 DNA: TGTGCCAGCAGCTTCGGTCTTAGCGGGAGGGCCGGGAATGAGCAGTTCTTC
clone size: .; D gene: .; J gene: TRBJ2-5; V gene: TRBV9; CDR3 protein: CASSVRVGETQYF; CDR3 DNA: TGTGCCAGCAGCGTGCGGGTCGGGGAGACCCAGTACTTC
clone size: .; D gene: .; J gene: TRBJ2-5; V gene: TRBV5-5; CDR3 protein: CASSLDVRGETQYF; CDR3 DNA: TGTGCCAGCAGCTTGGATGTACGGGGAGAGACCCAGTACTTC
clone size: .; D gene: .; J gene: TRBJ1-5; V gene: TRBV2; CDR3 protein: CASSTEGFQPQHF; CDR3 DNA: TGTGCCAGCAGTACGGAGGGATTTCAGCCCCAGCATTTT
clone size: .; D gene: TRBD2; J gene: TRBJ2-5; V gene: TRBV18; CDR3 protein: CASSPLVAGVETQYF; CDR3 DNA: TGTGCCAGCTCACCACTAGTGGCGGGGGTAGAGACCCAGTACTTC
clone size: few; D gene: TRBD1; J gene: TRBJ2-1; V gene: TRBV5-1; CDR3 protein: CASSLGGTGIVNEQFF; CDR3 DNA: TGCGCCAGCAGCTTGGGAGGGACAGGGATTGTCAATGAGCAGTTCTTC
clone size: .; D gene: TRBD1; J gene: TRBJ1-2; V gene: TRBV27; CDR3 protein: CASSTYRDRAEYGYTF; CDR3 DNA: TGTGCCAGCAGTACCTACCGGGACAGGGCCGAGTATGGCTACACCTTC
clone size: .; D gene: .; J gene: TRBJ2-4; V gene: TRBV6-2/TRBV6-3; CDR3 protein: CASSYVVGRTDKNIQYF; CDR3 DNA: TGTGCCAGCAGTTACGTCGTGGGCAGAACTGATAAAAACATTCAGTACTTC
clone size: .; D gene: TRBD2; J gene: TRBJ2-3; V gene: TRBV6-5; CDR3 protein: CASSYGAGGSDTQYF; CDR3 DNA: TGTGCCAGCAGTTACGGGGCGGGAGGATCAGATACGCAGTATTTT
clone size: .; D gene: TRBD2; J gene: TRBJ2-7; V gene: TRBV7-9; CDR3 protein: CASSLAGGHGEQYF; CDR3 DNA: TGTGCCAGCAGTTTAGCGGGAGGGCACGGCGAGCAGTACTTC
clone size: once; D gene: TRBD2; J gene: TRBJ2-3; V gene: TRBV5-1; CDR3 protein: CASSFRGGASDTQYF; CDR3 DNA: TGCGCCAGCAGCTTTCGCGGGGGGGCGTCAGATACGCAGTATTTT